The 25 T cell receptor beta chains below all came from one sample that was sequenced in a study of T cells in Graves' hyperthyroidism and ophthalmopathy. TCR beta CDR3 sequences were amplified from RNA transcripts. RT-PCR in the first round (using the HTBI primer set) targeted the TCR CDR3. TCRdb independently ran MiXCR on the multiplex PCR reads; one entry per CDR3 protein. The sample shows approximately 360,000 distinct CDR3 sequences, 20% to 25% of them seen only once. Sequences were obtained from blood. The source of these receptors is a man between 50 and 59 years old with Graves' hyperthyroidism.

V is TRBV6-1 and J is TRBJ1-2; D ambiguous. V lost 0 bases, J lost 2 bases, and 7 bases lay in between. Germline CDR1 reads MNHNS; CDR2 reads SASEGT. The CDR3 runs to 14 residues. The CDR3, as DNA: TGTGCCAGCAGTGAAGCCTTCCGAAACTATGGCTACACCTTC. Protein product: CASSEAFRNYGYTF.

The rearrangement uses TRBV28 and TRBJ2-1, with 10 bases fitting TRBD2. The CDR3 loop spans 15 amino acids. Germline CDR1 and CDR2: MDHEN and SYDVKM. The J segment lost 11 bases and the V segment lost 8 bases, leaving 15 bases of the junction unmatched. Written as DNA, the CDR3 is TGTGCCAGCCTACCAGCTAGCGGGAGTCAGGCAAAGCAGTTCTTC. Encoded protein: CASLPASGSQAKQFF.

This clonotype was seen a handful of times. This chain uses TRBV6-6 with TRBJ2-3; 7 nucleotides line up with TRBD1. The CDR3 length is 14 residues. V lost 2 bases, J lost 2 bases, and 1 base stayed unmatched. Germline values: CDR1 MNHNY, CDR2 SVGAGI (reference sequence). DNA for the CDR3: TGTGCCAGCAGTTACGGACAGGACACAGATACGCAGTATTTT. It specifies CASSYGQDTDTQYF.

The V and J genes are TRBV6-1 and TRBJ2-1; D possibly matches TRBD1 or TRBD2 (5 bases each). CDR1 is MNHNS and CDR2 is SASEGT in the germline V gene. Deletions cut 7 bases from V and 3 bases from J, with 13 bases between. The CDR3 totals 14 residues. This CDR3 is CASTTGRGYNEQFF. The CDR3 bases are TGTGCCAGCACCACGGGACGGGGCTACAATGAGCAGTTCTTC.

This clonotype was recorded many times. The rearrangement joins TRBV6-2 or TRBV6-3 to TRBJ2-7, with D perhaps TRBD1 or TRBD2 (5 bases each). Per the germline V gene, CDR1 is MNHEY and CDR2 is SVGEGT. V gave up 2 bases and J gave up 0 bases, with 11 bases separating them. The CDR3 covers 15 residues. In DNA, the CDR3 is TGTGCCAGCAGTTACGGGACCTCGATCTCCTACGAGCAGTACTTC. Protein: CASSYGTSISYEQYF.

This clonotype was seen ten or more times. The chain joins TRBV24-1 to TRBJ2-5; 8 nucleotides match TRBD2. Trimming at V came to 4 bases and at J to 4 bases, leaving 7 bases not matched to a gene. The CDR3 extends over 15 amino acids. Germline-derived CDR1 and CDR2 are KGHDR and SFDVKD. The chain's CDR3 is CATSDPAGDGETQYF. In DNA, the CDR3 is TGTGCCACCAGTGACCCAGCGGGAGACGGAGAGACCCAGTACTTC.

At least ten counts were recorded for this clonotype. The CDR3 loop is CASSDLNRGAKLFF. DNA of the CDR3: TGTGCCAGCAGTGATCTTAACAGGGGGGCCAAACTGTTTTTT. V is TRBV2 and J is TRBJ1-4, with 8 bases fitting TRBD1. Germline V gene data show CDR1 as SNHLY and CDR2 as FYNNEI. V was clipped by 3 bases and J by 11 bases; unmatched bases: 8. This CDR3 is built from 14 residues.

The V call is TRBV29-1, the J call TRBJ2-4; D might be TRBD2 (5 bases). This CDR3 spans 14 amino acids. The germline CDR1 and CDR2 sequences are SQVTM and ANQGSEA. Trimming took off 4 bases at V and 0 bases at J, with 10 bases between the two ends. The CDR3 region has the DNA TGCAGCGTTGGGGCGGGTCTAGCCAAAAACATTCAGTACTTC. Amino acid sequence: CSVGAGLAKNIQYF. Using reference TRBV29-1 and TRBJ2-4 for the parts outside the CDR3, the full variable domain is SAVISQKPSRDICQRGTSLTIQCQVDSQVTMMFWYRQQPGQSLTLIATANQGSEATYESGFVIDKFPISRPNLTFSTLTVSNMSPEDSSIYLCSVGAGLAKNIQYFGAGTRLSVL.

This clonotype was seen ten or more times. The CDR3 loop is CASSLAKSTDTQYF. The DNA of the CDR3 is TGCGCCAGCAGCCTAGCGAAGAGCACAGATACGCAGTATTTT. The J gene is TRBJ2-3, the V gene TRBV5-1, with D possibly being TRBD2 (6 bases). V lost 4 bases and J 0 bases, leaving 9 bases between the germline ends. This CDR3 has 14 amino acids. From germline, CDR1 is SGHRS and CDR2 YFSETQ.

The chain carries TRBV28 and TRBJ2-5; maybe TRBD2 (5 bases). From germline, CDR1 is MDHEN and CDR2 SYDVKM. The CDR3 runs to 16 residues. The V end lost 5 bases, the J end lost 4 bases, and 20 bases lay between the germline ends. The CDR3 loop reads CASSPYSGIRRETQYF. The CDR3 coding sequence is TGTGCCAGCAGTCCCTACAGCGGAATACGCCGAGAGACCCAGTACTTC.

The CDR3 loop reads CASSGNFQETQYF. CDR3 nucleotides: TGTGCCAGCAGTGGAAACTTCCAAGAGACCCAGTACTTC. V gene TRBV2 combines with J gene TRBJ2-5; D unclear. The CDR3 consists of 13 residues. The germline V gene encodes CDR1 SNHLY and CDR2 FYNNEI. Between the trimmed V and J ends, which lost 4 bases and 1 base, there was a span of 7 bases.

This clonotype was seen ten or more times. This chain uses TRBV12-3 or TRBV12-4 with TRBJ2-5; D ambiguous. The CDR3 loop spans 15 amino acids. The V end lost 6 bases, the J end lost 5 bases, and 19 bases lay between the germline ends. The CDR3 spells CASSPQTRLIETQYF. The CDR3 region has the DNA TGTGCCAGCAGCCCGCAGACCCGGCTGATCGAGACCCAGTACTTC.

This clonotype was seen a few times. This sequence joins TRBV7-3 and TRBJ2-2; 9 bases are a match to TRBD2. With 2 bases clipped from V and 1 base from J, the junction kept 2 bases outside the gene matches. The CDR3 length is 16 residues. CDR1 SGHTA and CDR2 FQGTGA come from the germline V gene. CDR3 sequence reads: CASSLQAGGNTGELFF. CDR3 DNA: TGTGCCAGCAGCTTACAAGCGGGAGGGAACACCGGGGAGCTGTTTTTT.

This rearrangement joins TRBV6-1 to TRBJ2-1; maybe TRBD2 (5 bases). The CDR3 consists of 16 residues. V was cut by 4 bases and J by 6 bases, with 19 bases left in between. In germline, CDR1 is MNHNS, CDR2 SASEGT. In DNA, the CDR3 is TGTGCCAGCAGTGGCGGGTCTCTAGTGGGTGTCAATGAGCAGTTCTTC. Residues: CASSGGSLVGVNEQFF.

This rearrangement joins TRBV29-1 to TRBJ2-2; 11 bases fit TRBD1. Looked up from germline, CDR1 is SQVTM and CDR2 is ANQGSEA. V lost 8 bases and J lost 6; bases outside the gene matches: 8. The CDR3 spans 14 residues. Here the CDR3 DNA reads TGCAGCTTCCGGACAGGGGGCTTGGCCGGGGAGCTGTTTTTT. Residues: CSFRTGGLAGELFF.

V and J are TRBV7-8 and TRBJ1-1, with a tentative D call TRBD1 (5 bases). The CDR3 runs 15 residues. From germline, CDR1 is SGHVS and CDR2 FQNEAQ. Trimming pared 1 base from V and 5 bases from J, leaving 14 bases between. CDR3 region: CASSLDLRGATEAFF. The CDR3 DNA reads TGTGCCAGCAGCTTAGACTTGCGGGGCGCGACTGAAGCTTTCTTT.

The chain links TRBV20-1 to TRBJ1-2, with 7 positions matching TRBD1. Trimming at V came to 6 bases and at J to 4 bases, leaving 11 bases not matched to a gene. The CDR3 totals 14 residues. The V gene's germline CDR1 is DFQATT and CDR2 SNEGSKA (reference sequence). CDR3 coding DNA: TGCAGTGCCGGAACCCTGACAGGGCCCTATGGCTACACCTTC. Translated: CSAGTLTGPYGYTF.

There are a few counts of this clonotype. The V gene is TRBV15, the J gene TRBJ1-1; 8 bases agree with TRBD1. Germline trimming cut 5 bases from V and 6 bases from J; bases unmatched to any gene: 11. The CDR3 runs 15 residues. Germline CDR1 LNHNV, CDR2 YYDKDF (reference sequence). The CDR3 nucleotides read TGTGCCACCAGCCCGGACAGGGTTTCAAGGCCTGAAGCTTTCTTT. Translation gives CATSPDRVSRPEAFF. The whole variable domain, remainder taken from reference TRBV15 and TRBJ1-1, is DAMVIQNPRYQVTQFGKPVTLSCSQTLNHNVMYWYQQKSSQAPKLLFHYYDKDFNNEADTPDNFQSRRPNTSFCFLDIRSPGLGDTAMYLCATSPDRVSRPEAFFGQGTRLTVV.

This clonotype was recorded only once. V and J are TRBV24-1 and TRBJ2-3, with D unclear. The V and J ends lost 2 bases and 7 bases respectively, with 15 bases between them. The CDR3 covers 15 residues. Per the germline V gene, CDR1 is KGHDR and CDR2 is SFDVKD. CDR3 protein: CATSDSTSASNTQYF. The CDR3 DNA is TGTGCCACCAGTGATTCCACATCTGCTTCGAATACGCAGTATTTT.

Worth noting for this clonotype: A much more abundant neighbour one base away suggests this may be a read error. V gene TRBV2 combines with J gene TRBJ1-1, with D unresolved. The CDR3 covers 11 residues. Germline lookup yields CDR1 SNHLY and CDR2 FYNNEI. V lost 6 bases and J lost 8, with 10 bases in between. This CDR3 is CASSHYLEAFF. CDR3 sequence (DNA): TGTGCCAGCAGCCATTACCTAGAAGCTTTCTTT.

This rearrangement joins TRBV24-1 to TRBJ2-3; 10 bases fit TRBD2. Trimming cost V 4 bases and J 1 base; bases outside gene matches: 10. Germline V gene sequence: CDR1 KGHDR, CDR2 SFDVKD. This CDR3 is built from 18 residues. The CDR3 is CATSEPASGRAGTDTQYF. In DNA, the CDR3 is TGTGCCACCAGTGAGCCTGCCAGCGGGAGGGCCGGCACAGATACGCAGTATTTT.

Details on this clonotype: The junction differs from germline at one of its ends, possibly a read error. V is TRBV13 and J is TRBJ2-1; 9 bases agree with TRBD2. This CDR3 is 16 amino acids long. Germline CDR1 and CDR2: PRHDT and FYEKMQ (reference sequence). CDR3 coding DNA: TGTGCCAGCAGCTTAGGCCGGCTAGCGGGGTACAATGAGCAGTCCTTC. Its translation: CASSLGRLAGYNEQSF. Using reference TRBV13 and TRBJ2-1 for the parts outside the CDR3, the full variable domain is AAGVIQSPRHLIKEKRETATLKCYPIPRHDTVYWYQQGPGQDPQFLISFYEKMQSDKGSIPDRFSAQQFSDYHSELNMSSLELGDSALYFCASSLGRLAGYNEQSFGPGTRLTVL.

This clonotype was recorded a few times. This chain uses TRBV11-2 with TRBJ1-5; TRBD1 aligns across 8 bases. Germline V gene sequence: CDR1 SGHAT, CDR2 FQNNGV. J gave up 7 bases and V 5 bases, and 7 bases lay outside the gene matches. The CDR3 has 14 residues. CDR3 residues: CASSAVQGAQPQHF. CDR3 DNA: TGTGCCAGCAGCGCAGTCCAGGGGGCCCAGCCCCAGCATTTT.

V usage is TRBV29-1 and J usage is TRBJ2-5; a weak D match, TRBD2 (5 bases). V lost 4 bases to trimming and J lost 4 bases, with 16 bases between them. The germline CDR1 and CDR2 sequences are SQVTM and ANQGSEA. The CDR3 covers 14 residues. CDR3 region: CSVVRTYEGETQYF. The CDR3 region has the DNA TGCAGCGTTGTCCGGACCTATGAGGGAGAGACCCAGTACTTC.

This clonotype occurred once. The chain employs TRBV29-1 and TRBJ1-2, with 7 bases matching TRBD1. The CDR3 spans 11 residues. CDR1 is SQVTM and CDR2 is ANQGSEA in the germline V gene. V lost 7 bases, J lost 5 bases, and 4 bases stayed unmatched. Here the CDR3 DNA reads TGCAGCGGGCAGACAGGGTATGGCTACACCTTC. It is translated as CSGQTGYGYTF.